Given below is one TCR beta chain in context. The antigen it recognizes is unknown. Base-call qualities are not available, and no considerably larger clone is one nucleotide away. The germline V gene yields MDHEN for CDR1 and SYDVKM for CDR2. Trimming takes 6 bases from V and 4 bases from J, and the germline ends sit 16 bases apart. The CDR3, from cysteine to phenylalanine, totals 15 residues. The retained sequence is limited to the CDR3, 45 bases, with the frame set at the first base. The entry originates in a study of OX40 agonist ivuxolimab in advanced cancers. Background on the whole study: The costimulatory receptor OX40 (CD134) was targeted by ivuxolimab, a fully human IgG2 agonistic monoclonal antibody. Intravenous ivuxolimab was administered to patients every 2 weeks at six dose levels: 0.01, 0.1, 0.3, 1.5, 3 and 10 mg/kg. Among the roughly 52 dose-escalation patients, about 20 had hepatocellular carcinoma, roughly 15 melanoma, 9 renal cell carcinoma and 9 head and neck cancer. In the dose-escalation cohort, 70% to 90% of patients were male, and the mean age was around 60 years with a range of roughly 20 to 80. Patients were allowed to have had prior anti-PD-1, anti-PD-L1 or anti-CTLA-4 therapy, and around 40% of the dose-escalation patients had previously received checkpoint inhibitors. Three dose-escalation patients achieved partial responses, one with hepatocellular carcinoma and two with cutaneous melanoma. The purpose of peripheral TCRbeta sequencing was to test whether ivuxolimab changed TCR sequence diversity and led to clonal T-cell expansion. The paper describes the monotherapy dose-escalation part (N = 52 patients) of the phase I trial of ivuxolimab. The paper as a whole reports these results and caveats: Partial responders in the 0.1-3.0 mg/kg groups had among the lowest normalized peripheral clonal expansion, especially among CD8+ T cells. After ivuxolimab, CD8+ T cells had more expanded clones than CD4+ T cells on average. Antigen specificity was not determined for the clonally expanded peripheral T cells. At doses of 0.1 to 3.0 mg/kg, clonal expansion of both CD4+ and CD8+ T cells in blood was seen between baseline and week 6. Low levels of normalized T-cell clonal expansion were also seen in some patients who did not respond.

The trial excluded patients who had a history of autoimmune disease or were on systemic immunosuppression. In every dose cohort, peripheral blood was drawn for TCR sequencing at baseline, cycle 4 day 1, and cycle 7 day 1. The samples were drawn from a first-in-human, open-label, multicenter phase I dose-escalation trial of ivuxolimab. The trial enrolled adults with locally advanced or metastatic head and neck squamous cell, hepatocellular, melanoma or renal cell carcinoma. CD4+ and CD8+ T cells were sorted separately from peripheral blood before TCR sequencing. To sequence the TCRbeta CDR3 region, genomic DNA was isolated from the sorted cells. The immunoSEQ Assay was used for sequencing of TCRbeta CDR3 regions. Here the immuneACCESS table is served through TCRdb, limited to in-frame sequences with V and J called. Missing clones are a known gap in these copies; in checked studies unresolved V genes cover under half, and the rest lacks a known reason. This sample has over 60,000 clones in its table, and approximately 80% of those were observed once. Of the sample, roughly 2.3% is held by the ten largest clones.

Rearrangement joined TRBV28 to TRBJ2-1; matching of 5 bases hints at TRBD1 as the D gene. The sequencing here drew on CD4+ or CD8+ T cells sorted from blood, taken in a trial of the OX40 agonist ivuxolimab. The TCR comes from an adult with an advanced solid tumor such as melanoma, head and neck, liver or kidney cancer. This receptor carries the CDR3 CASSSSGAHYNEQFF. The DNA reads TGTGCCAGCAGCTCATCTGGGGCCCATTACAATGAGCAGTTCTTC.